The rows below give T cell receptor beta chains drawn from one sample of a study of control samples from healthy donors and cancer patients. Clones were sequenced by immunoSEQ multiplex PCR, and TCRdb holds only the in-frame ones, with some missing. This table holds approximately 90,000 clones, around nine tenths found once. Material for sequencing was blood. These receptors all come from a man aged 25-40 years in good health. Each CDR3 is given with its conserved first and last residue. A D gene is named only where the DNA matches it firmly. The listing skips clone size in some rows; elsewhere it reads once, few, many or a size class.

v_call: TRBV12-3/TRBV12-4
clone_size: NA
d_call: NA
j_call: TRBJ2-5
cdr3_aa: CASSPAGEETQYF
cdr3_nt: TGTGCCAGCAGTCCGGCCGGGGAAGAGACCCAGTACTTC

v_call: TRBV30
clone_size: NA
d_call: TRBD1
j_call: TRBJ1-4
cdr3_aa: CAWSPWDRPNEKLFF
cdr3_nt: TGTGCCTGGAGTCCATGGGACAGACCGAATGAAAAACTGTTTTTT

v_call: TRBV11-2
clone_size: NA
d_call: NA
j_call: TRBJ2-3
cdr3_aa: CASSLDRSLTDTQYF
cdr3_nt: TGTGCCAGCAGCTTAGATCGCTCACTCACAGATACGCAGTATTTT

v_call: TRBV7-9
clone_size: NA
d_call: TRBD2
j_call: TRBJ2-7
cdr3_aa: CASSPTSGEQYF
cdr3_nt: TGTGCCAGCAGCCCAACTAGCGGCGAGCAGTACTTC

v_call: TRBV6-5
clone_size: NA
d_call: NA
j_call: TRBJ1-2
cdr3_aa: CATSPGFGYGYTF
cdr3_nt: TGTGCCACCTCTCCGGGTTTCGGCTATGGCTACACCTTC

v_call: TRBV5-1
clone_size: NA
d_call: TRBD2
j_call: TRBJ2-5
cdr3_aa: CASSLGASGLQETQYF
cdr3_nt: TGCGCCAGCAGCTTGGGGGCTAGCGGGCTCCAAGAGACCCAGTACTTC

v_call: TRBV5-6
clone_size: few
d_call: NA
j_call: TRBJ2-3
cdr3_aa: CASNQEEDTQYF
cdr3_nt: TGTGCCAGCAATCAGGAGGAGGATACGCAGTATTTT

v_call: TRBV19
clone_size: NA
d_call: NA
j_call: TRBJ1-3
cdr3_aa: CASSPGAGVSISGNTIYF
cdr3_nt: TGTGCCAGTAGTCCCGGAGCAGGGGTCTCTATTAGTGGAAACACCATATATTTT

v_call: TRBV7-9
clone_size: NA
d_call: NA
j_call: TRBJ1-1
cdr3_aa: CASSLGPPNTEAFF
cdr3_nt: TGTGCCAGCAGCTTAGGGCCCCCGAACACTGAAGCTTTCTTT

v_call: TRBV5-6
clone_size: NA
d_call: TRBD2
j_call: TRBJ2-1
cdr3_aa: CASSFPSGGANEQFF
cdr3_nt: TGTGCCAGCAGCTTCCCTAGCGGGGGGGCCAATGAGCAGTTCTTC

v_call: TRBV10-3
clone_size: NA
d_call: TRBD2
j_call: TRBJ2-7
cdr3_aa: CAILAGGHSYEQYF
cdr3_nt: TGTGCCATCCTAGCGGGGGGACACTCCTACGAGCAGTACTTC

v_call: TRBV6-5
clone_size: NA
d_call: TRBD1
j_call: TRBJ1-2
cdr3_aa: CASSYFPRQGVGYTF
cdr3_nt: TGTGCCAGCAGTTACTTCCCCAGACAGGGGGTAGGCTACACCTTC

v_call: TRBV19
clone_size: NA
d_call: NA
j_call: TRBJ1-2
cdr3_aa: CASSIVATGNYGYTF
cdr3_nt: TGTGCCAGTAGTATAGTCGCTACAGGCAATTATGGCTACACCTTC

v_call: TRBV2
clone_size: few
d_call: NA
j_call: TRBJ1-2
cdr3_aa: CASSEALESPF
cdr3_nt: TGTGCCAGCAGTGAAGCGCTGGAGTCTCCCTTC

v_call: TRBV12-5
clone_size: NA
d_call: TRBD1
j_call: TRBJ1-2
cdr3_aa: CASGLDRGYGYTF
cdr3_nt: TGTGCTAGTGGTTTGGACAGGGGCTATGGCTACACCTTC

v_call: TRBV19
clone_size: NA
d_call: TRBD1
j_call: TRBJ2-1
cdr3_aa: CATADRGLYNEQFF
cdr3_nt: TGTGCCACCGCAGACAGGGGCCTCTACAATGAGCAGTTCTTC

v_call: TRBV7-9
clone_size: NA
d_call: TRBD1
j_call: TRBJ1-1
cdr3_aa: CASSLALDRGHGTEAFF
cdr3_nt: TGTGCCAGCAGCTTAGCCTTGGACAGGGGTCACGGCACTGAAGCTTTCTTT